This T cell receptor beta chain stems from a study of blood T cell repertoires in COVID-19. Repertoires were generated with immunoSEQ multiplex PCR, while TCRdb's copy carries only in-frame clones and drops some. The sample lists some 150,000 clones; approximately 80% were seen once. This CDR3 spans 14 amino acids. CDR1 MDHEN and CDR2 SYDVKM come from the germline V gene. V lost 6 bases and J lost 4, with 15 bases in between. The rearrangement uses TRBV28 and TRBJ1-2; unclear D gene. This sequence was found in a human donor in a cohort sampled during active COVID-19. The sample taken for sequencing was peripheral blood. The CDR3 sequence is CASSLTPESYGYTF. CDR3 DNA: TGTGCCAGCAGCCTAACCCCGGAGAGCTATGGCTACACCTTC.